The 3 T cell receptor beta chains below come from one sample, sequenced in a study of blood T cell repertoires in COVID-19. Assay: immunoSEQ multiplex PCR; the TCRdb copy retains only in-frame clones and omits some. The table has roughly 70,000 clones, about 73% seen once. What was sequenced was peripheral blood. Source of these receptors: a woman between 65 and 79 years old with acute or convalescent COVID-19.

The chain recombines TRBV5-1 with TRBJ2-3, with 8 bases identical to TRBD1. This CDR3 has 15 residues. The germline V gene has CDR1 SGHRS and CDR2 YFSETQ. V lost 1 base and J lost 6; bases outside the gene matches: 7. CDR3 in amino acids: CASSLKSGGKDTQYF. For the CDR3, the DNA is TGCGCCAGCAGCTTGAAGTCAGGGGGCAAGGATACGCAGTATTTT. The full variable domain, completed using reference TRBV5-1 and TRBJ2-3, is KAGVTQTPRYLIKTRGQQVTLSCSPISGHRSVSWYQQTPGQGLQFLFEYFSETQRNKGNFPGRFSGRQFSNSRSEMNVSTLELGDSALYLCASSLKSGGKDTQYFGPGTRLTVL.

The CDR3 is CASSREGQGYNEQFF. The CDR3 region has the DNA TGTGCCAGCAGCCGGGAAGGGCAGGGGTACAATGAGCAGTTCTTC. This chain links TRBV27 with TRBJ2-1, with D perhaps TRBD1 (6 bases). Germline loops: CDR1 MNHEY, CDR2 SMNVEV (reference sequence). V lost 6 bases, J lost 4 bases, and 16 bases lay in between. The CDR3 runs 15 residues.

The J gene is TRBJ1-2, the V gene TRBV6-4; 7 bases match TRBD1. Germline-derived CDR1 and CDR2 are MRHNA and SNTAGT. V lost 3 bases to trimming and J lost 5 bases; unmatched junction nucleotides: 9. CDR3 length: 15 amino acids. The CDR3: CASSDIGTEGYGYTF. CDR3 DNA: TGTGCCAGCAGTGATATCGGGACAGAGGGGTATGGCTACACCTTC.